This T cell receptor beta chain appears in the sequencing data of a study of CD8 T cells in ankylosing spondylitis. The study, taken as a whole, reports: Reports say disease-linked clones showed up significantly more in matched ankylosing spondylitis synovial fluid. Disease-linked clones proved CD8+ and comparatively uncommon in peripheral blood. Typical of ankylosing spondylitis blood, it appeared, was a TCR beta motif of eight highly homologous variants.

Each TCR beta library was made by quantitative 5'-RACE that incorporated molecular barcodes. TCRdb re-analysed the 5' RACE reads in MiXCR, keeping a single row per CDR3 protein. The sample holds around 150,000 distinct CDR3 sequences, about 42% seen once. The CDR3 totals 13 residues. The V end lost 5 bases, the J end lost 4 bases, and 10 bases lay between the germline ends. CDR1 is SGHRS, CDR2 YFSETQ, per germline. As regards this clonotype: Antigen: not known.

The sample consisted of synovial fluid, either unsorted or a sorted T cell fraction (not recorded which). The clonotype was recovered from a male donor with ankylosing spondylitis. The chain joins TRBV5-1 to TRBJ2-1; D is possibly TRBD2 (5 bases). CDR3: CASRASPYNEQFF. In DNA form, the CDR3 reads TGCGCCAGCAGGGCTAGCCCTTACAATGAGCAGTTCTTC.